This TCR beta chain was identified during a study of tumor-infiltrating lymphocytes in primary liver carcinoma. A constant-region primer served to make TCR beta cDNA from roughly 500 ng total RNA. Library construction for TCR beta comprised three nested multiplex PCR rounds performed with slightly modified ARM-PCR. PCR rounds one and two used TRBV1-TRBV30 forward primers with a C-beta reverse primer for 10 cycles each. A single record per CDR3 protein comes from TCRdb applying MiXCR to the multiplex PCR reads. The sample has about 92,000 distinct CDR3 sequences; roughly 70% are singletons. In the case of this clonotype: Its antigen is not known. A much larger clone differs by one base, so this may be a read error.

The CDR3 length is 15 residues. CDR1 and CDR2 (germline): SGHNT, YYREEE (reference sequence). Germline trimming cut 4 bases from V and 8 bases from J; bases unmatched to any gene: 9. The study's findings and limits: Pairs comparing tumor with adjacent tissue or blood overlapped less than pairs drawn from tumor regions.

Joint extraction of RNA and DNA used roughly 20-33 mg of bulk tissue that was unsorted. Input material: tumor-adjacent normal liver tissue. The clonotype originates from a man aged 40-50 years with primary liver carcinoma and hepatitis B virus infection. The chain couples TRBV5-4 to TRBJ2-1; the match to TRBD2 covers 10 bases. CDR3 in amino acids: CASSGKREGPDEQFF. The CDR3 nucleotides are TGTGCCAGCAGCGGGAAGCGGGAGGGCCCCGATGAGCAGTTCTTC.